The 23 T cell receptor beta chains in this list originate from one sample, sequenced in a study of blood T cell repertoires in COVID-19. Only in-frame clones appear in the TCRdb table, and some are missing; sequencing was by immunoSEQ multiplex PCR. The table has about 240,000 clones, roughly 76% seen once. Input material: peripheral blood. These receptors originate from a woman aged 80 or older with COVID-19, enrolled during active disease.

Points on this clone: Within the sample, other DNA sequences also encode this same CDR3. The rearrangement links TRBV3-1 (or the pseudogene TRBV3-2) to TRBJ1-1, with unresolved D. CDR1 and CDR2 (germline): LGHDT, YNNKEL (reference sequence). CDR3 size: 13 residues. V was cut by 3 bases and J by 5 bases, with 10 bases left in between. The CDR3: CASSHGSGTEAFF. The CDR3 region has the DNA TGTGCCAGCAGCCATGGTTCGGGGACTGAAGCTTTCTTT.

The chain couples TRBV5-6 to TRBJ1-6; D unclear. Trimming removed 4 bases from V and 14 bases from J, with 22 bases in between. The CDR3 extends over 15 amino acids. Looked up from germline, CDR1 is SGHDT and CDR2 is YYEEEE. The CDR3: CASSRPRATGSTLHF. The CDR3 bases are TGTGCCAGCAGCCGGCCGAGGGCCACGGGTTCGACCCTCCACTTT.

This rearrangement joins TRBV11-3 to TRBJ2-7, with D unresolved. The germline CDR1 and CDR2 sequences are SGHNT and YENEEA. The CDR3 runs 13 residues. V shed 5 bases and J shed 5 bases, with 13 bases lying between them. The CDR3 loop reads CASSPGAWDEQYF. In nucleotides, the CDR3 is TGTGCCAGCAGCCCCGGAGCGTGGGACGAGCAGTACTTC. Full variable domain (remainder filled in from reference TRBV11-3 and TRBJ2-7): EAGVVQSPRYKIIEKKQPVAFWCNPISGHNTLYWYLQNLGQGPELLIRYENEEAVDDSQLPKDRFSAERLKGVDSTLKIQPAELGDSAVYLCASSPGAWDEQYFGPGTRLTVT.

A few counts support this clone. The chain joins TRBV19 to TRBJ2-7, with D possibly being TRBD2 (7 bases). The length of the CDR3 is 15 residues. V dropped 3 bases and J dropped 2 bases, with 14 bases sitting between them. CDR1 and CDR2 from the germline V gene are LNHDA and SQIVND (reference sequence). The CDR3 coding sequence is TGTGCCAGTAGTATCGGGCGGGGGCCTGCCTACGAGCAGTACTTC. This gives the protein CASSIGRGPAYEQYF. Based on the CDR3 plus reference TRBV19 and TRBJ2-7, the full variable domain is DGGITQSPKYLFRKEGQNVTLSCEQNLNHDAMYWYRQDPGQGLRLIYYSQIVNDFQKGDIAEGYSVSREKKESFPLTVTSAQKNPTAFYLCASSIGRGPAYEQYFGPGTRLTVT.

V gene TRBV11-2 combines with J gene TRBJ2-7; 10 bases map to TRBD1. Losses at the gene ends were 3 bases for V and 11 bases for J; bases not matched to a gene: 10. The germline gives CDR1 SGHAT, CDR2 FQNNGV. The CDR3 is 14 residues long. CDR3 sequence reads: CASSFPGQGPSKYF. The CDR3 DNA reads TGTGCCAGCAGCTTTCCGGGACAGGGGCCGTCGAAGTACTTC.

The chain employs TRBV6-2 or TRBV6-3 and TRBJ1-1, with D possibly matching TRBD1 (6 bases). The CDR3 sequence is 15 residues long. Deletions cut 0 bases from V and 2 bases from J, with 10 bases between. Per the germline V gene, CDR1 is MNHEY and CDR2 is SVGEGT. CDR3 amino acids: CASSYSGQVNTEAFF. In DNA form, the CDR3 reads TGTGCCAGCAGTTACTCGGGACAAGTAAACACTGAAGCTTTCTTT.

The chain links TRBV10-1 to TRBJ1-4; D is ambiguous. The CDR3 has 14 amino acids. Germline-derived CDR1 and CDR2 are WNHNN and SYGVQD (reference sequence). Trimming pared 4 bases from V and 5 bases from J, leaving 11 bases between. DNA for the CDR3: TGCGCCAGCAGTGCCTCGGGGTCAAATGAAAAACTGTTTTTT. Translated, it gives CASSASGSNEKLFF.

This clone was seen just once. The chain couples TRBV19 to TRBJ2-2; 10 positions agree with TRBD2. The CDR3 is 16 residues long. The ends lost 3 bases at V and 4 bases at J; junction bases unmatched: 5. CDR1 LNHDA and CDR2 SQIVND come from the germline V gene (reference sequence). The CDR3 is CASSIPSGGGTGELFF. The CDR3 region has the DNA TGTGCCAGTAGTATCCCTAGCGGGGGAGGCACCGGGGAGCTGTTTTTT.

V and J are TRBV2 and TRBJ1-4; unclear D gene. The CDR3 covers 10 residues. Germline V gene lookup returns CDR1 SNHLY and CDR2 FYNNEI. With 8 bases removed from V and 15 bases from J, the gap between germline ends came to 13 bases. The CDR3 is CASRANSVFF. CDR3 in DNA: TGTGCCAGCCGTGCTAATTCGGTGTTTTTT.

The rearrangement uses TRBV30 and TRBJ1-6, with D unclear. Germline V gene sequence: CDR1 GTSNPN, CDR2 SVGIG (reference sequence). The CDR3 is made up of 15 amino acids. The V end lost 0 bases, the J end lost 4 bases, and 10 bases lay between the germline ends. The CDR3: CAWSVGQPYNSPLHF. DNA of the CDR3: TGTGCCTGGAGTGTGGGCCAGCCTTATAATTCACCCCTCCACTTT.

The chain has TRBV18 and TRBJ1-5; tentatively, D is TRBD1 (6 bases). V lost 0 bases, J lost 4 bases, and 10 bases lay in between. CDR3 size: 15 residues. The V gene's germline CDR1 is KGHSH and CDR2 LQKENI. CDR3 sequence reads: CASSPPGQSNQPQHF. The CDR3 coding sequence is TGTGCCAGCTCACCACCGGGACAATCTAATCAGCCCCAGCATTTT.

V and J are TRBV20-1 and TRBJ1-1; D might be TRBD1 (5 bases). Germline V CDR1 and CDR2: DFQATT, SNEGSKA (reference sequence). V was trimmed by 5 bases and J by 10 bases, leaving 14 bases between them. The CDR3 is made up of 11 amino acids. The CDR3 region is CSAPGGVRAFF. CDR3 DNA sequence: TGCAGTGCTCCGGGGGGGGTACGAGCTTTCTTT.

The count of this clone is one. This specimen includes other DNA sequences encoding the same CDR3. This chain connects TRBV2 to TRBJ1-6; 8 nucleotides line up with TRBD1. The germline CDR1 and CDR2 sequences are SNHLY and FYNNEI. J lost 10 bases, V lost 6 bases, and 5 bases had no gene match. The CDR3 spans 13 residues. This chain's CDR3 is CASSGQGRSPLHF. The CDR3, as DNA: TGTGCCAGCAGCGGACAGGGAAGATCACCCCTCCACTTT.

The chain couples TRBV23-1 to TRBJ1-1; D not certain. TRBV23-1 is assigned to the ORF class and has an uncertain function. The CDR3 is made up of 17 amino acids. V lost 0 bases, J lost 4 bases, and 18 bases lay in between. The CDR3, as DNA: TGCGCCAGCAGTCAATCGGGTCTTAGAGCCCCAGGCACTGAAGCTTTCTTT. This encodes CASSQSGLRAPGTEAFF.

The chain carries TRBV18 and TRBJ1-2; D is uncertain. V shed 6 bases and J shed 2 bases, with 10 bases lying between them. The CDR3 loop spans 13 amino acids. The germline V gene encodes CDR1 KGHSH and CDR2 LQKENI. This CDR3 reads CASSRRENYGYTF. The CDR3 DNA is TGTGCCAGCTCCCGAAGAGAGAACTATGGCTACACCTTC.

V usage is TRBV25-1 and J usage is TRBJ1-3; D may be TRBD1 (6 bases). The CDR3 length is 16 residues. V was clipped by 4 bases and J by 3 bases, with 16 bases between them. In germline, CDR1 is MGHDK, CDR2 SYGVNS. The CDR3 reads CASSGIEQGFGNTIYF. CDR3 in DNA: TGTGCCAGCAGTGGAATCGAACAGGGATTTGGAAACACCATATATTTT.

This clone appeared a few times. The chain recombines TRBV11-2 with TRBJ2-1; a possible D gene is TRBD1 (5 bases). Germline-derived CDR1 and CDR2 are SGHAT and FQNNGV. V was trimmed by 5 bases and J by 6 bases, leaving 14 bases between them. The CDR3 extends over 14 amino acids. CDR3 nucleotides: TGTGCCAGCAGCCGCCTCAGGGTCGTCAATGAGCAGTTCTTC. Amino acid sequence: CASSRLRVVNEQFF.

V gene TRBV6-1 combines with J gene TRBJ1-2; D unresolved. Germline V lookup: CDR1 MNHNS, CDR2 SASEGT. With 3 bases removed from V and 5 bases from J, the gap between germline ends came to 13 bases. This CDR3 region has 14 residues. The CDR3 here is CASSDWNSGYGYTF. The CDR3 nucleotides are TGTGCCAGCAGTGATTGGAACAGCGGTTATGGCTACACCTTC.

The chain combines TRBV7-8 with TRBJ2-1; TRBD2 might be the D (6 bases). CDR1 and CDR2 from the germline V gene are SGHVS and FQNEAQ. The ends were cut back, 5 bases at V and 6 bases at J, with 17 bases in the middle. The CDR3 is 15 amino acids. DNA for the CDR3: TGTGCCAGCAGCATATTACCCGGGAGCTTCAATGAGCAGTTCTTC. Its translation is CASSILPGSFNEQFF.

The rearrangement joins TRBV25-1 to TRBJ2-1, with 9 bases matching TRBD1. This CDR3 region has 14 residues. With 5 bases clipped from V and 4 bases from J, the junction kept 3 bases outside the gene matches. Germline V gene sequence: CDR1 MGHDK, CDR2 SYGVNS. The CDR3 DNA is TGTGCCAGCAGTCGGACAGGGGCTTACAATGAGCAGTTCTTC. Amino acid sequence: CASSRTGAYNEQFF. Combining the CDR3 with reference TRBV25-1 and TRBJ2-1 gives the whole variable domain EADIYQTPRYLVIGTGKKITLECSQTMGHDKMYWYQQDPGMELHLIHYSYGVNSTEKGDLSSESTVSRIRTEHFPLTLESARPSHTSQYLCASSRTGAYNEQFFGPGTRLTVL.

This chain joins TRBV5-4 and TRBJ1-1; possible D gene TRBD1, 6 bases. Germline V CDR1 and CDR2: SGHNT, YYREEE (reference sequence). Trimming removed 4 bases at V and 3 bases at J, with 10 bases between. The CDR3 covers 13 residues. CDR3 DNA sequence: TGTGCCAGCAGCCAGGACAGATACACTGAAGCTTTCTTT. It yields the protein CASSQDRYTEAFF.

The V and J genes are TRBV6-5 and TRBJ1-2; 8 positions match TRBD1. V trimming: 7 bases; J trimming: 1 base; junction bases outside the gene matches: 8. Germline CDR1 MNHEY, CDR2 SVGAGI. The CDR3 spans 15 residues. This CDR3 reads CASTRQGMVNYGYTF. The CDR3 nucleotides read TGTGCCAGCACTAGACAGGGGATGGTTAACTATGGCTACACCTTC.

The chain carries TRBV11-3 and TRBJ2-4, with D tentatively TRBD2 (7 bases). In germline, CDR1 is SGHNT, CDR2 YENEEA. The length of the CDR3 is 16 residues. Trimming removed 8 bases from V and 0 bases from J, with 17 bases in between. CDR3 coding DNA: TGTGCCAGCTCAGACGGGGAGGGGGTAGCCAAAAACATTCAGTACTTC. Its protein is CASSDGEGVAKNIQYF.